This paragraph reports one T cell receptor beta chain. Study processing details: Reference gene primer amplification gave nucleated cell count estimates. Assay: immunoSEQ multiplex PCR; the TCRdb copy retains only in-frame clones and omits some. V and J calls and clone size are as listed in that table; D and trimming were resolved from the DNA. The table has about 76,000 clones, under 95% seen once. The data were taken from a study of blood T cell repertoires in COVID-19. Overall study: Samples taken during acute and convalescent COVID-19 were collected in the United States, Italy and Spain. Nucleic acid was either cDNA or gDNA, and it came from T cells, B-cell-depleted T cells, or PBMCs.

The TCR originated in a human donor in a cohort sampled during active COVID-19. The specimen was peripheral blood.

The CDR3 loop is CASRYPPAGSSHEQYF. In DNA, the CDR3 is TGTGCCAGCAGGTACCCTCCCGCAGGGTCTTCCCACGAGCAGTACTTC. The gene calls are TRBV6-7 and TRBJ2-7; weak D call: TRBD1 (5 bases). TRBV6-7 is an ORF, with its function uncertain. CDR3 length equals 16 residues. Trimming cost V 6 bases and J 5 bases, with 23 bases left between them.